The T cell receptor (beta chain) under discussion was sequenced for a study of cytomegalovirus exposure and HLA in healthy donors (dated by TCRdb to about 2017). Background for the entire study: In an earlier analysis of fewer than 750 of the donors, 250 to 300 Gb of sequence data and roughly 100 million unique TCR beta sequences from roughly 200 million T cells were reported. Rather than drawing on any new phenotypic data, the later analysis identified candidate immune exposures from TCR beta sequences and the way those sequences occurred across donors. The T cell repertoires of 666 subjects were profiled by immunosequencing and related to cytomegalovirus serostatus. The study was designed to test whether signatures of past pathogen exposure could be identified by cataloging public T cell receptors. A separate validation cohort of about 110 different subjects was used in addition to the roughly 670-subject first cohort. The number of typed donors differed by locus: about 620-640 for A, B, C, DRB1 and DQB1; 500 to 550 for DQA1; 606 for DPA1; and 400 to 480 for DPB1. A later analysis re-analyzed previously published TCR beta repertoires from several hundred donors and added high-resolution HLA genotyping to study TCR occurrence patterns. Across under 500 genotyped donors of the cohort, an average of about 240,000 unique TCR beta nucleotide sequences per donor were sequenced, and approximately 17% of those sequences were non-productive. Because of strong linkage in the cohort, a few DR-DQ haplotypes were treated as single units for association and clustering. In a later genetic analysis, genome-wide SNP genotypes for about three fifths of the 666 donors were used, and that subset was treated as a discovery cohort. Every discovery cohort repertoire had been produced on one sequencing platform. To predict cytomegalovirus infection status, the study combined high-throughput TCR immunosequencing, statistical association of individual TCRs with disease status, and machine learning. HLA typing covered class I and class II loci at four-digit resolution. Of the 350 to 400 genotyped donors, around 81% fell in the genetic ancestry cluster associated with self-reported Caucasian donors. Approximately 300 gigabases of sequencing data and 70 million to 95 million unique TCR sequences made up an early release that covered around 640 HLA-typed donors. An earlier analysis of roughly 580 of the donors used high-throughput TCR beta sequencing to judge whether each TCR beta V gene segment behaved as functional or pseudogenic. Donor age, sex, ethnicity and CMV serostatus were collected together with the repertoire data.

The library was obtained by the immunoSEQ multiplex PCR assay. The multiplex PCR relied on a mix of 60 forward primers for TCR Vbeta segments and 13 reverse primers for TCR Jbeta segments. The CDR3 region of rearranged TCR beta genes was amplified from genomic DNA by a multiplex PCR assay. The amplified TCR beta libraries were sequenced on the Illumina HiSeq System as 87-base-pair reads. The published analysis was carried out like this. A later analysis tallied around 80 million unique TCR beta chains across the approximately 670 repertoires, and 10 million to 11 million of those chains were shared by two or more donors. To remove PCR and sequencing errors, raw reads were error-corrected and collapsed into unique sequences using a nearest-neighbor algorithm that merged closely related sequences. Alignment of CDR3 sequences to IMGT reference sequences was used to assign V, D and J gene segments. For a sequence to be retained, at least a six-nucleotide match to both a V gene segment and a J gene segment was required. A rearrangement counted as productive if the CDR3 had no stop codons and remained in frame with V and J, and every other rearrangement counted as non-productive. Following IMGT convention, CDR3 was defined as the stretch from the second conserved V-encoded cysteine up to the conserved J-encoded phenylalanine. The earlier analysis of 587 of the donors excluded any sequence lacking an unambiguous match to a single V gene segment. An earlier analysis of fewer than 750 of the donors called V segments functional above 56.7% productive rearrangements and segregating when the between-donor standard deviation exceeded 5%. A statistical classification framework was developed to diagnose cytomegalovirus status using the catalog of TCR beta chain sequences. V and J gene assignment, in a later analysis, came from comparing TCR nucleotide sequences with IMGT/GENE-DB human TR gene sequences. The TCRdist pipeline was used in a later analysis to assign CDR3 sequences and most-parsimonious VDJ recombination scenarios. A later analysis defined each TCR beta chain by its CDR3 amino acid sequence plus V-gene family, and excluded reads lacking a unique V-gene family. A later analysis removed several hundred highly shared, low-generation-probability nucleotide sequences to deal with suspected cross-contamination and a sequencing artifact. For each public chain, a later analysis derived a clonal expansion index from normalized ranks of inferred template counts within each repertoire. A later analysis computed generation probabilities with a VDJ recombination model fitted to out-of-frame rearrangements, and checked the results against IGoR. Hypergeometric tests were used in a later analysis to score TCR-TCR, TCR-HLA and TCR-CMV co-occurrence, with a repertoire-size bias correction applied to the TCR pairs. False discovery rates were estimated in a later analysis by permuting HLA or CMV assignments 20 times. In a later analysis, co-occurring TCRs were grouped using DBSCAN, and TCRdist sequence similarity was added for clustering within HLA-allele-positive subsets. Repertoires with fewer than 30,000 or more than 120,000 public chains, plus five repertoires with anomalous nucleotide sharing, were excluded from co-occurrence clustering. TCRdb provides this immuneACCESS table in a form limited to in-frame rearrangements. Some clones are lacking; in checked studies, under half of them reflect an unresolved V gene, and why the rest are absent is not known. D and trimming were read from the DNA, whereas the V and J calls and clone size are those reported in that table. The sample has roughly 160,000 clones on record, 65% to 80% of them singletons. The leading ten clones occupy around 3.2% of the sample.

The cohort consisted of more than 650 healthy bone marrow donors. At the time of sampling, all cohort members were nominally healthy, though unrecorded immune exposures were likely present. The donor tested CMV seropositive, placing the donor among the approximately 310 seropositive members of the cohort. A peripheral blood sample was collected from each donor, and TCR beta sequencing was performed on peripheral blood mononuclear cells. The Qiagen DNeasy Blood Extraction Kit was used to extract genomic DNA from the blood cell samples. Summary of the overall study and its limitations: The earlier analysis of about 600 of the donors excluded seventeen rarely observed V segments, including chromosome 9 orphons, because counts were too low. It was suggested by the authors that the approach could potentially be generalized to other disease states and immunological phenotypes. In a later genetic analysis, fewer N-insertions in productive TCRs were reported among donors in an Asian-associated ancestry cluster than the roughly 640-donor mean. In a later analysis, several top co-occurrence clusters were reported to appear linked to parvovirus B19, influenza, CMV and Epstein-Barr virus. Specific HLA alleles were associated with more than 15,000 TCR beta sequences at a false discovery rate of 0.05 in a later analysis. The sequencing pipeline was judged likely to have produced a cluster of highly shared sequence variants as a technical artifact. The study gave a list of 150 to 200 TCR beta chains associated with cytomegalovirus. A later analysis found that TCR association rates varied across HLA loci, with DRB1 alleles showing the most associated TCRs and HLA-C alleles the fewest. Correlated functional status among segregating V segments might be attributable to linkage disequilibrium, but an unknown experimental factor could not be ruled out. The classifier was reported to diagnose cytomegalovirus status with high specificity and sensitivity in both the original cohort and the validation cohort. Immune exposure information for the cohort was limited to CMV serostatus. When HLA alleles, especially DR and DQ, strongly co-occurred, TCR associations were difficult to assign to individual alleles. A further reported finding was that TCR beta sequences accurately predicted the HLA-A and HLA-B alleles for most subjects in the first cohort. A later analysis found that most CMV-associated TCR beta chains appeared HLA-restricted, with HLA associations seemingly driven largely by CMV exposure. While some public TCRs were present in many individuals, most TCR sequences turned up only very rarely across donors. A few of the identified cytomegalovirus-associated TCR beta chains were confirmed in vitro to be specific for cytomegalovirus antigens. In a later genetic analysis, a missense DCLRE1C variant was associated with V-gene and J-gene trimming of TCR beta chains, and the association was replicated in an independent cohort. An earlier analysis of 450 to 750 of the donors showed that most TCR beta V segments appeared in productive rearrangements either about 87% or about 30% of the time, which broadly matched IMGT annotations. The presence/absence analyses assumed that sequencing depth was roughly uniform across donors, and that assumption may not be true. The cohort was sequenced for TCR beta chains only, and without alpha or paired-chain data the features that could be detected were limited. Because HLA typing was missing for some donors at each locus, association tests included only the typed subset. A later analysis found that HLA-associated TCR beta chains were more clonally expanded and had lower generation probabilities than equally common non-associated chains.

Turning to this clone: Its antigen is still unknown. The input lacks base qualities; no much larger clone sits a single base away.

The specimen was PBMCs. This TCR was sampled from a woman aged 50 to 60 in good health and CMV-seropositive.

In nucleotide form, the sequence is TGCAGCGCAAGACAGGGAGGTTCCTATGGCTACACCTTC. Protein translation: CSARQGGSYGYTF. The sequence is built from TRBV29-1 and TRBJ1-2, with TRBD1 identical over 7 junction bases. From the germline V gene, CDR1 is SQVTM and CDR2 is ANQGSEA. The CDR3 measures 13 amino acids from cysteine to phenylalanine. CDR3 DNA is the only sequence kept; it has 39 bases, read in frame from the first base. V lost 7 bases and J lost 4 bases, and the count of bases not matched to a germline gene is 9.